These 21 T cell receptor beta chains were sequenced from one sample in a study of spatial heterogeneity in lung cancer (dated by TCRdb to about 2019). Library creation used 5' RACE. Sequencing instrument: NextSeq 500. The public reads were quality trimmed at Q25 with fastp and then assembled into clones with MiXCR by TCRdb, keeping productive beta chains. Every distinct CDR3 protein forms one entry, paired with its most common genes and DNA. The sample includes 45,000 to 55,000 distinct CDR3 sequences, with about 5.8% observed a single time. The top ten clones comprise over 8.5% of the sample. This specimen's time point label, per the study, means: sample taken at primary tumor resection. The material sequenced was PBMCs, taken at surgery. The receptors derive from a male donor with early-stage non-small cell lung cancer.

This clonotype was recorded many times. Its ends do not fully match the called genes, so a read error is possible. V usage is TRBV7-7 and J usage is TRBJ2-1; TRBD2 agrees at 9 bases. The CDR3 extends over 19 amino acids. The V gene's germline CDR1 is SSHAT and CDR2 FNYEAQ (reference sequence). The CDR3 loop is CASSSLPPMASGGMDEQFF. The DNA for the CDR3 is TGTGCTAGCAGCTCGCTTCCCCCGATGGCCAGCGGGGGGATGGATGAGCAGTTCTTC.

This clonotype has at least ten counts. This CDR3 reads CASSLRFQETQYF. The CDR3 DNA follows: TGTGCCAGCAGCTTGCGCTTCCAAGAGACCCAGTACTTC. The chain combines TRBV7-8 with TRBJ2-5, with unresolved D. In germline, CDR1 is SGHVS, CDR2 FQNEAQ. The CDR3 is 13 amino acids. The V end lost 3 bases, the J end lost 1 base, and 6 bases lay between the germline ends. Looking up the rest from reference TRBV7-8 and TRBJ2-5 gives the full variable domain: GAGVSQSPRYKVAKRGQDVALRCDPISGHVSLFWYQQALGQGPEFLTYFQNEAQLDKSGLPSDRFFAERPEGSVSTLKIQRTQQEDSAVYLCASSLRFQETQYFGPGTRLLVL.

V and J are TRBV6-1 and TRBJ1-4, with D maybe TRBD1 (5 bases). This CDR3 region has 14 residues. The V end lost 10 bases, the J end lost 7 bases, and 19 bases lay between the germline ends. Germline loops: CDR1 MNHNS, CDR2 SASEGT. The CDR3, as DNA: TGTGCCACCCAATCGACGACAGTCGCTGAAAAACTGTTTTTT. Translating gives CATQSTTVAEKLFF.

This clonotype was seen at least ten times. The chain employs TRBV28 and TRBJ2-6, with 7 bases fitting TRBD1. The germline CDR1 and CDR2 sequences are MDHEN and SYDVKM. Losses at the gene ends were 6 bases for V and 1 base for J; bases not matched to a gene: 12. The CDR3 is made up of 18 amino acids. The CDR3 nucleotides are TGTGCCAGCAGCCGACCGAGGGGGCGCGGATCTGGGGCCAACGTCCTGACTTTC. It specifies CASSRPRGRGSGANVLTF.

This clonotype was observed many times. The rearrangement uses TRBV24-1 and TRBJ2-6; possibly TRBD1 for D (5 bases). CDR1 is KGHDR and CDR2 is SFDVKD in the germline V gene. This CDR3 spans 16 amino acids. V lost 4 bases, J lost 1 base, and 10 bases lay in between. CDR3 DNA: TGTGCCACCAGTGACGTAGCAGGGTCTGGGGCCAACGTCCTGACTTTC. This codes for CATSDVAGSGANVLTF.

In this sample, this clonotype is medium-sized (0.01 to 0.1%). The rearrangement uses TRBV7-3 and TRBJ1-4; D ambiguous. Trimming took off 2 bases at V and 4 bases at J, with 8 bases between the two ends. Germline CDR1 reads SGHTA; CDR2 reads FQGTGA. The CDR3 has 14 amino acids. The CDR3 region has the DNA TGTGCCAGCAGCTTACAACCCCGTAATGAAAAACTGTTTTTT. It translates to CASSLQPRNEKLFF.

This clonotype was recorded many times. The V gene is TRBV4-3, the J gene TRBJ2-1; 12 bases map to TRBD2. This CDR3 has 17 amino acids. Germline V gene lookup returns CDR1 LGHNA and CDR2 YSLEER. V shed 3 bases and J 7 bases; nucleotides not matched to a gene: 10. This CDR3 reads CASSQGASGRAENEQFF. The DNA for the CDR3 is TGCGCCAGCAGCCAGGGAGCTAGCGGGAGGGCCGAGAATGAGCAGTTCTTC.

The table lists this clonotype with many counts. The chain couples TRBV12-3 or TRBV12-4 to TRBJ2-7; weak D call: TRBD2 (6 bases). Trimming shortened V by 6 bases and J by 4 bases, and 16 bases separated the two germline ends. The CDR3 sequence is 14 residues long. CDR3 DNA: TGTGCCAGCAGGACTGGCGGGGTAGGGTACGAGCAGTACTTC. Translating it yields CASRTGGVGYEQYF.

This clonotype was seen a handful of times. The genes are TRBV5-5 and TRBJ2-1; 8 bases map to TRBD1. J gave up 5 bases and V 4 bases, and 11 bases lay outside the gene matches. Germline-derived CDR1 and CDR2 are SGHKS and YYEKEE (reference sequence). The CDR3 consists of 16 residues. The CDR3 loop reads CASSPFPGQVDNEQFF. In DNA form, the CDR3 reads TGTGCCAGCAGCCCCTTCCCGGGACAGGTAGACAATGAGCAGTTCTTC.

This chain connects TRBV3-1 to TRBJ2-3; TRBD2 matches at 8 bases. V lost 1 base to trimming and J lost 10 bases; unmatched junction nucleotides: 10. The CDR3 length is 15 residues. Germline CDR1 is LGHDT and CDR2 is YNNKEL (reference sequence). CDR3 in amino acids: CASSQGAGVIRPQYF. CDR3 bases: TGTGCCAGCAGCCAAGGAGCGGGAGTTATTAGGCCGCAGTATTTT.

This clonotype was counted ten times or more. The V call is TRBV7-2, the J call TRBJ1-3; no firm D call. CDR1 and CDR2 (germline): SGHTA, FQGNSA. V gave up 5 bases and J gave up 5 bases, with 16 bases separating them. The CDR3 length is 15 residues. CDR3 in amino acids: CASSPNPQSRNTIYF. DNA of the CDR3: TGTGCCAGCAGCCCGAATCCCCAATCTAGAAACACCATATATTTT.

The sample holds a few counts of this clonotype. The chain combines TRBV6-5 with TRBJ2-6, with 12 bases aligning to TRBD2. Trimming removed 6 bases from V and 0 bases from J; junction bases left unmatched: 6. CDR3 length: 18 residues. Germline values: CDR1 MNHEY, CDR2 SVGAGI. The CDR3: CASSTGTSGFSGANVLTF. The CDR3 DNA sequence: TGTGCCAGCAGCACCGGGACTAGCGGGTTCTCTGGGGCCAACGTCCTGACTTTC.

This clonotype appeared many times. The gene calls are TRBV28 and TRBJ2-4; weak D call: TRBD1 (5 bases). CDR3 size: 17 residues. Germline V gene data show CDR1 as MDHEN and CDR2 as SYDVKM. Trimming removed 2 bases at V and 0 bases at J, with 14 bases between. In nucleotides, the CDR3 is TGTGCCAGCAGTTTAATATCTGGGGCTGGAGCCAAAAACATTCAGTACTTC. Its translation: CASSLISGAGAKNIQYF.

This clonotype was found many times. This chain connects TRBV7-3 to TRBJ2-2, with 12 bases fitting TRBD1. CDR1 and CDR2 (germline): SGHTA, FQGTGA. The CDR3 is 16 residues long. With V trimmed by 5 bases and J by 6 bases, 7 bases remained unmatched. The CDR3 DNA follows: TGTGCCAGCAGCCCGCCGGGACAGGGGGCGTCCGGGGAGCTGTTTTTT. It translates to CASSPPGQGASGELFF.

In its sample, this clonotype was seen many times. V usage is TRBV6-5 and J usage is TRBJ2-3, with no clear D. The CDR3 runs to 14 residues. Germline CDR1 MNHEY, CDR2 SVGAGI. The V end was cut by 2 bases, the J end by 2 bases, with 8 bases between. CDR3 in DNA: TGTGCCAGCAGTTACGAGATTAACACAGATACGCAGTATTTT. Residues: CASSYEINTDTQYF.

This clonotype was picked up many times. V and J are TRBV10-3 and TRBJ1-1, with D perhaps TRBD1 (6 bases). The CDR3 length is 14 residues. The germline CDR1 and CDR2 sequences are ENHRY and SYGVKD. V was trimmed by 6 bases and J by 1 base, leaving 12 bases between them. CDR3 DNA sequence: TGTGCCATCAGGGATTCGGGACAGAACACTGAAGCTTTCTTT. This encodes CAIRDSGQNTEAFF.

This clonotype has at least ten counts. The chain employs TRBV7-9 and TRBJ2-2; no clear D gene. Germline V gene data show CDR1 as SEHNR and CDR2 as FQNEAQ (reference sequence). This CDR3 is built from 16 residues. With 5 bases removed from V and 0 bases from J, the gap between germline ends came to 13 bases. CDR3 DNA sequence: TGTGCCAGCAGCCCAGCCGGCCTTACGAACACCGGGGAGCTGTTTTTT. The encoded protein is CASSPAGLTNTGELFF.

This clonotype showed up many times. V gene TRBV7-2 combines with J gene TRBJ2-1, with a possible D match to TRBD2 (7 bases). The CDR3 is 17 residues long. Germline values: CDR1 SGHTA, CDR2 FQGNSA. Deletions cut 7 bases from V and 4 bases from J, with 23 bases between. The CDR3 region has the DNA TGTGCCAGCATTCCGGGGGGCCCGGGACACTTTTACAATGAGCAGTTCTTC. It specifies CASIPGGPGHFYNEQFF.

This clonotype showed up many times. The chain carries TRBV6-6 and TRBJ2-7, with 9 bases that match TRBD2. The ends lost 0 bases at V and 3 bases at J; junction bases unmatched: 15. Germline V CDR1 and CDR2: MNHNY, SVGAGI (reference sequence). This CDR3 contains 19 residues. Here the CDR3 DNA reads TGTGCCAGCAGTTACTCCGCGGGAGGGCCATCCGCTATAAACTACGAGCAGTACTTC. Amino acids: CASSYSAGGPSAINYEQYF.

This clonotype was detected ten times or more. The CDR3 is CASSRDTSGGWNEQFF. CDR3 nucleotide sequence: TGCGCCAGCAGCCGAGATACTAGCGGGGGTTGGAATGAGCAGTTCTTC. This chain links TRBV4-1 with TRBJ2-1; 11 positions match TRBD2. This CDR3 has 16 residues. Germline V CDR1 and CDR2: MGHRA, YSYEKL. J was trimmed by 7 bases and V by 4 bases; bases with no gene match: 9.

This clonotype was observed many times. The rearrangement links TRBV5-1 to TRBJ2-7; D may match TRBD1 or TRBD2 (6 bases each). The CDR3 length is 15 residues. Germline CDR1 reads SGHRS; CDR2 reads YFSETQ. V lost 4 bases, J lost 5 bases, and 19 bases lay in between. The DNA of the CDR3 is TGCGCCAGCAGCCCTGGGGGGACACTTTTTAACGAGCAGTACTTC. Protein product: CASSPGGTLFNEQYF.